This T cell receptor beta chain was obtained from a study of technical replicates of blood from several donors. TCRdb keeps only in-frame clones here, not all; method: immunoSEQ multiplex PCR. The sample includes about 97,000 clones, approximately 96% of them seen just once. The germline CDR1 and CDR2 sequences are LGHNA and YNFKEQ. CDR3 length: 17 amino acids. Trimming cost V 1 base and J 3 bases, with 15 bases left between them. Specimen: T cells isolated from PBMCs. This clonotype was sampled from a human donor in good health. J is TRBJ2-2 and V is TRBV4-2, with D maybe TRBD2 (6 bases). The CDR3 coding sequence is TGTGCCAGCAGCCAAGTTGGGCGGGGCAGCGACACCGGGGAGCTGTTTTTT. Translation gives CASSQVGRGSDTGELFF.